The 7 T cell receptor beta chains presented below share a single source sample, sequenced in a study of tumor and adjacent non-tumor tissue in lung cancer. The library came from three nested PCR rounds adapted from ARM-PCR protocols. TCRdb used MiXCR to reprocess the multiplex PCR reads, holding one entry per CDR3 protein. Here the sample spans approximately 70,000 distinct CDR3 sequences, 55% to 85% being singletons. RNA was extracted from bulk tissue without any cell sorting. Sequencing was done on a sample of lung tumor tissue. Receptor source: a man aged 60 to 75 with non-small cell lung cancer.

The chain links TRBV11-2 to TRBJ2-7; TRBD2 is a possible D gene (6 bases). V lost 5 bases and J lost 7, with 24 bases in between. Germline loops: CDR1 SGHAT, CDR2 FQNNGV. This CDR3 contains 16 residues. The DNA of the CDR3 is TGTGCCAGCAGCCCCGGTTGGAGGGCCGTTCACCGAGAGCAGTACTTC. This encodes CASSPGWRAVHREQYF.

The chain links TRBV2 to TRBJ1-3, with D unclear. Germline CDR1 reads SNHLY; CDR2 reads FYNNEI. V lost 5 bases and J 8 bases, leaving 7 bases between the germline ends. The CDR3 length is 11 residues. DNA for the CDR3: TGTGCCAGCAGTCCCTCTTACACCATATATTTT. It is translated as CASSPSYTIYF.

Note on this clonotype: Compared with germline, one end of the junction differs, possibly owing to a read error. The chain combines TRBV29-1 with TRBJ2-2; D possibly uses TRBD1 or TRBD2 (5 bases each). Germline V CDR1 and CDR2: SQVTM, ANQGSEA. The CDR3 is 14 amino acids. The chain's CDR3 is CSVLSLSTTRELFF. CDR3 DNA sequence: TGCAGCGTTTTGAGCCTCTCAACCACCAGGGAGCTGTTTTTC.

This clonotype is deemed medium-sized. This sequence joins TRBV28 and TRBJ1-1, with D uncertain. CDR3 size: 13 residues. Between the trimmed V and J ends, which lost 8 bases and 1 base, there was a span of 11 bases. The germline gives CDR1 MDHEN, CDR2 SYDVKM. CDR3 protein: CASCRRRNTEAFF. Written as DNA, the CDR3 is TGTGCCAGCTGCCGGCGGAGGAACACTGAAGCTTTCTTT.

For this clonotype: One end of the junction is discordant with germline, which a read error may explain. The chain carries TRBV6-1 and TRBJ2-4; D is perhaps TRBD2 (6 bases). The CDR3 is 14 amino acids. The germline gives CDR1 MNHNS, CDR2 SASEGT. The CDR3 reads CASSGAWGGNIQYF. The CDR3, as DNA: TGTGCCAGCAGTGGAGCATGGGGAGGTAACATTCAGTATTTC.

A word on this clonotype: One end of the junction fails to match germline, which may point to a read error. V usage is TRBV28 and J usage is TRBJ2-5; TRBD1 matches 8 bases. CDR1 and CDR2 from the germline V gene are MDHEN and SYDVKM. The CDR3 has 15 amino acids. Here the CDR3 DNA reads TGCGCCGGCAGTTTAACCGGGACAGGCAGGGAGACCCAGTACTTC. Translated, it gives CAGSLTGTGRETQYF.

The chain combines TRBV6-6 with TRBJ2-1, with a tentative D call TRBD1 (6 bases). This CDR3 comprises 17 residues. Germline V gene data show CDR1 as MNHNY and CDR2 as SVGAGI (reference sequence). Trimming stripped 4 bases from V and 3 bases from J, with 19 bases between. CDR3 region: CASSSPSDRINYNEQFF. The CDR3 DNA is TGTGCCAGCAGTTCTCCCTCTGACAGGATAAACTACAATGAGCAGTTCTTC.